This T cell receptor (beta chain) was sequenced during a study of T cells in Graves' hyperthyroidism and ophthalmopathy. Background on the study: Peripheral blood draws took place at initial diagnosis, ahead of any treatment.

From germline, CDR1 is MDHEN and CDR2 SYDVKM. With 8 bases clipped from V and 1 base from J, the junction kept 11 bases outside the gene matches. This CDR3 contains 17 residues. Amplified TCR beta CDR3 regions came from RNA transcripts. The TCR CDR3 was amplified in a first-round RT-PCR using the HTBI primer set. A single record per CDR3 protein comes from TCRdb applying MiXCR to the multiplex PCR reads. The profile shows 700,000 or so distinct CDR3 sequences, 16% of them singletons. This clonotype occurred a few times. This clonotype was sampled from a man aged 18 to 29 with Graves' hyperthyroidism. This chain joins TRBV28 and TRBJ1-3; 10 bases are shared with TRBD1. Sequenced material: blood. CDR3 DNA sequence: TGTGCCAGCTACCGGGACAGGGGTCGTCGGTCTGGAAACACCATATATTTT. Protein sequence: CASYRDRGRRSGNTIYF. The full variable domain, rest sourced from reference TRBV28 and TRBJ1-3, is DVKVTQSSRYLVKRTGEKVFLECVQDMDHENMFWYRQDPGLGLRLIYFSYDVKMKEKGDIPEGYSVSREKKERFSLILESASTNQTSMYLCASYRDRGRRSGNTIYFGEGSWLTVV.